This T cell receptor (beta chain) was found in a study of identical twins (dated by TCRdb to 2016 to 2017). For the study in its entirety: The study deep-sequenced TCR alpha and beta repertoires from monozygotic twins, unrelated adults of various ages and cord blood to test whether fetal clonotypes persist. To rule out contamination, replicate twin experiments were performed at different times with different library preparation protocols.

The V end gives up 1 base and the J end 1 base, leaving 4 bases in the junction not matched to a gene. Spanning cysteine to phenylalanine, the CDR3 consists of 16 amino acids. Only CDR3 DNA is held: 48 bases, read in frame from base 1. From a lookup of the germline V gene, CDR1 and CDR2 are SGHRS and YFSETQ. Overall study outcomes, separate from this receptor: Invariant T cells such as MAIT and iNKT could partly confound zero-insertion analyses, although diverse VJ usage argued against such confounding for most clonotypes. Fewer insertions were carried by abundant cord blood beta clonotypes, a similar but weaker trend appeared in young adult naive repertoires, and no such trend appeared in memory repertoires. The excess sharing between twins in beta out-of-frame sequences was weaker because fewer shared sequences reduced the signal-to-noise ratio. Out-of-frame TCR alpha sharing in monozygotic twins was systematically underestimated by recombination models, whereas sharing between unrelated individuals was in agreement with the recombination models. Because the same donors could not be followed over many years, conclusions were based on cross-sectional statistical analysis. Compared with coincidental sharing between unrelated individuals, an excess of low generation-probability sequences was observed among out-of-frame TCR alpha sequences shared between twins.

The protocol used for the library was 5' RACE. The data were produced on an Illumina HiSeq 2000. Template switching added a universal primer binding site, and the final cDNA carried a unique molecular identifier that allowed TCR cDNA molecules to be counted accurately. First-strand cDNA for TCR alpha and beta chains was synthesized from specific primers in the conserved constant-segment region. Each cDNA library was double barcoded, with a SMART-Mk sample barcode plus Illumina barcodes, to control for contamination. TruSeq adapter sequences and Illumina sample barcodes were added in two successive PCR steps. The Illumina HiSeq platform was used with custom primers to sequence TCR alpha and beta cDNA libraries. The original methods were these. MiGEC was used to process raw reads and extract unique molecular identifiers, and MiXCR was used to find CDR3 positions. Recombination models were inferred per individual with the repgenHMM and IGoR tools using an EM algorithm. The analysis of shared clonotypes was done with the tcR package in R, with sharing normalized by the product of cloneset sizes. Out-of-frame nonproductive sequences were analyzed to study raw recombination free of thymic and clonal selection effects. Through fastp at Q25 and MiXCR, TCRdb rebuilt clones from the public reads, retaining in-frame beta chains. Rows matching on CDR3 protein sequence are summarized as one entry with the most common DNA and genes. The V and J calls come from TCRdb's annotation, not from the publication. This sample has about 530,000 distinct CDR3 sequences in its table, and 15% of those were observed once. Jointly, the top ten make up around 0.48% of the sample.

Concerning this clonotype: The antigen this receptor binds is unknown. Base-call qualities are not available, and no considerably larger clone is one nucleotide away.

All donors were healthy Caucasians. The twin cohort consisted of three pairs of female monozygotic twins, all aged roughly 18 to 29 years. Positive isolation kits from Invitrogen were used to isolate CD4+ and CD8+ T cell populations. The data were also submitted as part of a second study, on yellow fever vaccine responses in identical twins. Per that second paper: According to the authors, the vaccine-induced T cell response in identical twins seemed to be partly convergent and partly specific to each individual. In identical twins, the study followed T cell clones that responded to the vaccine with precision.

In this chain, TRBV5-1 is recombined with TRBJ2-3, with 9 middle bases fitting TRBD2. The sample taken for sequencing was CD4+ T cells sorted from blood. The receptor's source is a woman under 30 in good health. The CDR3 protein: CASSLIGGRGTDTQYF. The DNA is TGCGCCAGCAGCTTGATTGGCGGGAGGGGCACAGATACGCAGTATTTT.